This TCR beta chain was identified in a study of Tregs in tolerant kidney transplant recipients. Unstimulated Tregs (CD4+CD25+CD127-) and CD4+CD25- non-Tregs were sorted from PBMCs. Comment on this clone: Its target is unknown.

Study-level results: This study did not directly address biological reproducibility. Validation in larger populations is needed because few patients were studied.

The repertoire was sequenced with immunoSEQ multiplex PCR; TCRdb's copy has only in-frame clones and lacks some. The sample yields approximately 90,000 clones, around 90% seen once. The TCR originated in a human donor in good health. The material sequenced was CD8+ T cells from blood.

CDR3 DNA sequence: TGTGCCAGCAGTTACAATAACTATGGCTACACCTTC. Amino acids: CASSYNNYGYTF. J is TRBJ1-2 and V is TRBV6-5; D remains unclear. V shed 2 bases and J shed 1 base, with 2 bases lying between them. This CDR3 is 12 amino acids long. CDR1 MNHEY and CDR2 SVGAGI come from the germline V gene.